The table lists the clone carrying this T cell receptor beta chain with a few counts. Deletions cut 0 bases from V and 7 bases from J, with 8 bases between. CDR3 length: 13 residues. The germline V gene has CDR1 MNHEY and CDR2 SVGEGT. These data originate in a study of control samples from healthy donors and cancer patients. The assay was immunoSEQ multiplex PCR, and TCRdb's table has in-frame clones only and misses some. In the table there are about 15,000 clones, around three quarters of which are singletons. The receptor was isolated from a female donor with lung cancer. The chain employs TRBV6-2 or TRBV6-3 and TRBJ2-3; D not certain. Sequenced material: formalin-fixed, paraffin-embedded tissue. CDR3 bases: TGTGCCAGCAGTTACTCTAAGGCGCATACGCAGTATTTT. Translated, it gives CASSYSKAHTQYF.